This entry lists 8 T cell receptor beta chains sequenced from one sample in a study of blood T cells in healthy people across ages. With a J-beta primer mix and a sample-barcoded 5' primer, a second PCR ran about 7 to 12 cycles. One entry per CDR3 protein, called by TCRdb with MiXCR from the 5' RACE reads. The sample holds approximately 360,000 distinct CDR3 sequences; approximately 51% are singletons and the top ten take roughly 51%. The specimen sequenced was blood. The receptors were gathered from a man aged 55 to 70 in good health.

The J gene is TRBJ2-1, the V gene TRBV27; 10 nucleotides line up with TRBD2. Trimming removed 0 bases from V and 4 bases from J; junction bases left unmatched: 6. CDR3 length equals 17 residues. Germline V gene data show CDR1 as MNHEY and CDR2 as SMNVEV (reference sequence). This CDR3 reads CASSLSASGGMYNEQFF. The CDR3 nucleotides read TGTGCCAGCAGTTTATCGGCTAGCGGGGGTATGTACAATGAGCAGTTCTTC.

The rearrangement uses TRBV13 and TRBJ2-3; TRBD2 matches at 8 bases. Looked up from germline, CDR1 is PRHDT and CDR2 is FYEKMQ (reference sequence). The CDR3 has 16 residues. Unmatched junction bases numbered 10, after V lost 6 bases and J lost 2 bases. CDR3 DNA sequence: TGTGCCAGCAGTTATGAGACTAGCGTACTCACAGATACGCAGTATTTT. Encoded protein: CASSYETSVLTDTQYF.

This sequence joins TRBV6-6 and TRBJ2-3; 11 nucleotides agree with TRBD2. After removal of 4 bases from V and 5 bases from J, the junction contained 8 bases not matched to a gene. The CDR3 sequence is 16 residues long. CDR1 MNHNY and CDR2 SVGAGI come from the germline V gene (reference sequence). In DNA, the CDR3 is TGTGCCAGCAGTTGGGGTAGCGGGGGGGCCGGAGATACGCAGTATTTT. It yields the protein CASSWGSGGAGDTQYF.

The chain is built from TRBV20-1 and TRBJ2-7; D is ambiguous. Trimming cost V 2 bases and J 4 bases, with 6 bases left between them. Germline V CDR1 and CDR2: DFQATT, SNEGSKA (reference sequence). This CDR3 is built from 11 residues. In DNA, the CDR3 is TGCAGTGCTAGACTCACGTACGAGCAGTACTTC. Its protein is CSARLTYEQYF.

Ten or more counts support this clonotype. CDR3 bases: TGCGCCAGCGTGGCGGACACCTCCTACGAGCAGTACTTC. The encoded protein is CASVADTSYEQYF. The V gene is TRBV10-2, the J gene TRBJ2-7; possibly TRBD1 for D (5 bases). The V gene's germline CDR1 is WSHSY and CDR2 SAAADI. The CDR3 sequence is 13 residues long. The V and J ends lost 8 bases and 0 bases respectively, with 11 bases between them.

The chain has TRBV12-3 or TRBV12-4 and TRBJ2-6; a possible D gene is TRBD1 (6 bases). Trimming removed 6 bases at V and 0 bases at J, with 18 bases between. The CDR3 sequence is 18 residues long. CDR3 nucleotides: TGTGCCAGCAGCCCCTACTCGGGACATCTCTCTGGGGCCAACGTCCTGACTTTC. The encoded protein is CASSPYSGHLSGANVLTF.

The rearrangement joins TRBV4-3 to TRBJ2-5; 7 nucleotides line up with TRBD1. V was pared by 2 bases and J by 10 bases, with 7 bases of the junction left unmatched. Per the germline V gene, CDR1 is LGHNA and CDR2 is YSLEER. The CDR3 totals 13 residues. The CDR3 DNA reads TGCGCCAGCAGCCAACAAAGACAGGGCGGCCAGTACTTC. It yields the protein CASSQQRQGGQYF.

The chain is built from TRBV7-3 and TRBJ1-1; TRBD1 agrees at 9 bases. The CDR3 sequence is 15 residues long. V shed 4 bases, J shed 4 bases, and the junction held 7 bases outside the gene matches. Germline V gene sequence: CDR1 SGHTA, CDR2 FQGTGA. In DNA form, the CDR3 reads TGTGCCAGCAGCTCACAGGGGGCCGGGAGCACTGAAGCTTTCTTT. Its translation is CASSSQGAGSTEAFF.